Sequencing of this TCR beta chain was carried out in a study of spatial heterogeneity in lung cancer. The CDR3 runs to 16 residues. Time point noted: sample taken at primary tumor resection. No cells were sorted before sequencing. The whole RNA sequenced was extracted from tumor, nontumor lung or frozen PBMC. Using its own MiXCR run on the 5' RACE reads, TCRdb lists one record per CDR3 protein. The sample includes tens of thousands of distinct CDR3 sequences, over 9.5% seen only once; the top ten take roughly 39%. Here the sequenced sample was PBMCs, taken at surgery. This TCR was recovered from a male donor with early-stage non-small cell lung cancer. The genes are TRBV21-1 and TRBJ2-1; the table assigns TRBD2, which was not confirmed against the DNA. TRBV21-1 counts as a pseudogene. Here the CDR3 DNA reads TGTGCCAGCAGCAAAATGGGGACGGATGGGAGGAATGAGCAGTTCTTC. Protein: CASSKMGTDGRNEQFF.